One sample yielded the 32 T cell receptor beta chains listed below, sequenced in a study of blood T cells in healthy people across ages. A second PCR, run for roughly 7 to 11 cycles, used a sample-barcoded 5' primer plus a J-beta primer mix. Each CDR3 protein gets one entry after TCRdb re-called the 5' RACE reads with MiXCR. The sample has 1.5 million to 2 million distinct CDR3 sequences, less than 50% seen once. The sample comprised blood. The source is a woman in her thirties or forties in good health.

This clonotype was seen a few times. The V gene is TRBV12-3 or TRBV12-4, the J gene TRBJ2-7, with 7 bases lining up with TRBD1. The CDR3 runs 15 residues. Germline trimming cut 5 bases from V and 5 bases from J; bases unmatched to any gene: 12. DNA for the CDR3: TGTGCCAGCAGTCCCGGCTACAGGGGTGTACACGAGCAGTACTTC. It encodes CASSPGYRGVHEQYF.

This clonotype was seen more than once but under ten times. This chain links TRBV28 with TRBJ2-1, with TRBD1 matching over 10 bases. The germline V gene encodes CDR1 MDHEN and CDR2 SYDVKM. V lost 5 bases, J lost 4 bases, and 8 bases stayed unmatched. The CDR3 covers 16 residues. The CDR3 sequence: CASSLNWDRGYNEQFF. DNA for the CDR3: TGTGCCAGCAGTCTGAACTGGGACAGGGGATACAATGAGCAGTTCTTC.

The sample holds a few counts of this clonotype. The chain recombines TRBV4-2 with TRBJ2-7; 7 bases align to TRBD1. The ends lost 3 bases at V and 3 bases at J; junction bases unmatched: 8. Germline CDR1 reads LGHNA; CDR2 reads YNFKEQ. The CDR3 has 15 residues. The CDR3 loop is CASSHVTGTSYEQYF. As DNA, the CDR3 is TGTGCCAGCAGCCATGTGACAGGGACCAGCTACGAGCAGTACTTC.

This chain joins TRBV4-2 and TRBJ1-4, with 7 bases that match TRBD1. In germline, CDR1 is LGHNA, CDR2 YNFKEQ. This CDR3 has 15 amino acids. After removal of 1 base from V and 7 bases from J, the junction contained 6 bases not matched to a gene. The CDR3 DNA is TGTGCCAGCAGCCAAGTGGCCAGGGGGGGTGAAAAACTGTTTTTT. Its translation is CASSQVARGGEKLFF.

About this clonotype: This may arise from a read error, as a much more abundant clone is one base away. In DNA form, the CDR3 reads TGTGCCAGCAGTTTCGGACAAGCCAAAAACATTCAGTACTTC. It codes for CASSFGQAKNIQYF. The V gene is TRBV28, the J gene TRBJ2-4; possible D gene TRBD1, 5 bases. In germline, CDR1 is MDHEN, CDR2 SYDVKM. V was clipped by 3 bases and J by 0 bases, with 6 bases between them. The CDR3 contains 14 residues.

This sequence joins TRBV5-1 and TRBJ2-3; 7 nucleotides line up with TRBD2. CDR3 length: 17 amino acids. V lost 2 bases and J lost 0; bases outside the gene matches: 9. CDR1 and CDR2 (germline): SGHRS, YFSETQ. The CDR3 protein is CASSLAFSGASTDTQYF. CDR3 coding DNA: TGCGCCAGCAGCTTAGCGTTCAGCGGGGCTAGCACAGATACGCAGTATTTT. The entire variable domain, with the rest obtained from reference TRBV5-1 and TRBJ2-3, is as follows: KAGVTQTPRYLIKTRGQQVTLSCSPISGHRSVSWYQQTPGQGLQFLFEYFSETQRNKGNFPGRFSGRQFSNSRSEMNVSTLELGDSALYLCASSLAFSGASTDTQYFGPGTRLTVL.

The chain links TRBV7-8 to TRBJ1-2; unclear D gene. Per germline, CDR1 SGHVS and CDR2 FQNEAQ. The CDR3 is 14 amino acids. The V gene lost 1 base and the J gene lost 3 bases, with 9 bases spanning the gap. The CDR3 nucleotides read TGTGCCAGCAGCTTAGACCTGGGAGACTATGGCTACACCTTC. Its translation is CASSLDLGDYGYTF.

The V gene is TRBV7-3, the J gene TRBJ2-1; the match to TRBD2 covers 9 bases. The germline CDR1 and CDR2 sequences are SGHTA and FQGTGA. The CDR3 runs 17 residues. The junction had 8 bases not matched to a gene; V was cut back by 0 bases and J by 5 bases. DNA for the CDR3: TGTGCCAGCAGCTTAACGTCTCGGACTAGCGACGACAATGAGCAGTTCTTC. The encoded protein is CASSLTSRTSDDNEQFF.

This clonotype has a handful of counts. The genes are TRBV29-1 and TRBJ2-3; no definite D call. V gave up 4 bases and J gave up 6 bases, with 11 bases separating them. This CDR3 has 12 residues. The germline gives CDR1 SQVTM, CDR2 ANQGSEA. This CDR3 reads CSVAGPSDTQYF. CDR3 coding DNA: TGCAGCGTTGCAGGCCCGTCGGATACGCAGTATTTT.

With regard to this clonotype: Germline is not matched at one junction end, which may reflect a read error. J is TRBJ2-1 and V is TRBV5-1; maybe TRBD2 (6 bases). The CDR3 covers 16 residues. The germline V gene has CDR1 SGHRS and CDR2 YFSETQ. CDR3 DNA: TGCACCAGCAGCTTGGTGCTCGGGGGCTCCTACAATGAGCAGTTCTTC. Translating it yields CTSSLVLGGSYNEQFF. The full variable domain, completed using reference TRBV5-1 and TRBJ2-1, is KAGVTQTPRYLIKTRGQQVTLSCSPISGHRSVSWYQQTPGQGLQFLFEYFSETQRNKGNFPGRFSGRQFSNSRSEMNVSTLELGDSALYLCTSSLVLGGSYNEQFFGPGTRLTVL.

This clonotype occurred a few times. This CDR3 is CSASGLAGGFGDTQYF. In DNA form, the CDR3 reads TGCAGTGCTTCCGGACTAGCGGGGGGGTTCGGCGATACGCAGTATTTT. The J gene is TRBJ2-3, the V gene TRBV20-1, with TRBD2 matching over 15 bases. The germline V gene has CDR1 DFQATT and CDR2 SNEGSKA (reference sequence). CDR3 size: 16 residues. The V and J ends lost 5 bases and 6 bases, in that order; junction bases with no gene match: 9.

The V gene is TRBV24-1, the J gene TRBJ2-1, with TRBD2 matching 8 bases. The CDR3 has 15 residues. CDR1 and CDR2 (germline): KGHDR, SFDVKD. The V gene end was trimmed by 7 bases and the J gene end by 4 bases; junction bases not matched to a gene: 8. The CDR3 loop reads CATRGPGGDYNEQFF. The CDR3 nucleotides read TGTGCCACCAGGGGACCGGGGGGGGATTACAATGAGCAGTTCTTC.

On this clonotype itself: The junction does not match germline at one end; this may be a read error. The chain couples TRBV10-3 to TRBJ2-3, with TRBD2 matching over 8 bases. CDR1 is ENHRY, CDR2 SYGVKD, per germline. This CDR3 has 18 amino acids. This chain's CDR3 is CAIESGGGSQLSTDTRYF. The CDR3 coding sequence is TGTGCCATCGAGAGTGGCGGGGGGTCTCAGCTTAGCACAGATACGCGGTATTTT.

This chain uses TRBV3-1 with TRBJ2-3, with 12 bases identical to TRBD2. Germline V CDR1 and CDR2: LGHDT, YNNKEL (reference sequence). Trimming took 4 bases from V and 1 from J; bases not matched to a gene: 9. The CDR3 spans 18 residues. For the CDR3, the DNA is TGTGCCAGCAGCCCCACTAGCGGGGGGAATGTGGGCACAGATACGCAGTATTTT. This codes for CASSPTSGGNVGTDTQYF.

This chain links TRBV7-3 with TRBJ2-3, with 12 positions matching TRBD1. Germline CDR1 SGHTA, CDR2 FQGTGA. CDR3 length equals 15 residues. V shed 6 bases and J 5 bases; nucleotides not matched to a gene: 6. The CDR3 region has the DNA TGTGCCAGCAGTAAGGGACAGGGGGCACTAGATACGCAGTATTTT. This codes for CASSKGQGALDTQYF.

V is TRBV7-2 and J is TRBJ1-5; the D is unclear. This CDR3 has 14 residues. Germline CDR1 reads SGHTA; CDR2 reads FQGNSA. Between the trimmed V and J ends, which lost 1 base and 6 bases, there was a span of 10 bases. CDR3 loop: CASSLVGLGQPQHF. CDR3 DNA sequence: TGTGCCAGCAGCTTAGTCGGTCTAGGTCAGCCCCAGCATTTT.

The CDR3 coding sequence is TGTGCCAGCAGTTATACAGGGGGCTCTGGGGCCAACGTCCTGACTTTC. Protein product: CASSYTGGSGANVLTF. V gene TRBV6-5 combines with J gene TRBJ2-6, with 8 positions matching TRBD1. CDR3 length equals 16 residues. CDR1 MNHEY and CDR2 SVGAGI come from the germline V gene. V trimming: 3 bases; J trimming: 0 bases; junction bases outside the gene matches: 1.

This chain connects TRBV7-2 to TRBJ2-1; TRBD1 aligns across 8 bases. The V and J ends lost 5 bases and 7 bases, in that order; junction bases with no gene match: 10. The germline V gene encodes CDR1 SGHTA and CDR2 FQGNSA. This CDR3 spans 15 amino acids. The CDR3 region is CASSLTRQGRNEQFF. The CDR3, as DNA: TGTGCCAGCAGCCTCACCCGACAGGGGAGGAATGAGCAGTTCTTC.

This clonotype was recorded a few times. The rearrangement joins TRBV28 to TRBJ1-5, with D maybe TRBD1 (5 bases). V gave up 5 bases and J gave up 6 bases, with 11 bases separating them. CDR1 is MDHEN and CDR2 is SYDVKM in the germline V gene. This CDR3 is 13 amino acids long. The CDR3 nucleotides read TGTGCCAGCAGTCCCCCGCAGGGTCAGCCCCAGCATTTT. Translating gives CASSPPQGQPQHF.

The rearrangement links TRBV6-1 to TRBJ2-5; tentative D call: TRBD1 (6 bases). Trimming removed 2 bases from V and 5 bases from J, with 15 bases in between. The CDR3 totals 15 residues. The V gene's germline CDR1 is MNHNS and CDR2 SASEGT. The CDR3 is CASSETTGKWETQYF. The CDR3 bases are TGTGCCAGCAGTGAAACTACAGGGAAGTGGGAGACCCAGTACTTC.

The DNA of the CDR3 is TGCAGTGCTTCCTTAGCGGGGGGATTCTACAATGAGCAGTACTTC. It yields the protein CSASLAGGFYNEQYF. The rearrangement links TRBV20-1 to TRBJ2-1; 10 bases agree with TRBD2. The J call may not be correct, given that the DNA end is closer to TRBJ2-7. The germline V gene has CDR1 DFQATT and CDR2 SNEGSKA (reference sequence). This CDR3 is 15 amino acids long.

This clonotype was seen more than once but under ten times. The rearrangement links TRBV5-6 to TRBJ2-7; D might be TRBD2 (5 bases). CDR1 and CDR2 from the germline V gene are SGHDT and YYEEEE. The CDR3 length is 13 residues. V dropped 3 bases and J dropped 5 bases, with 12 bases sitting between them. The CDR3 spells CASSSGDINEQYF. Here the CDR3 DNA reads TGTGCCAGCAGCTCCGGGGATATTAACGAGCAGTACTTC.

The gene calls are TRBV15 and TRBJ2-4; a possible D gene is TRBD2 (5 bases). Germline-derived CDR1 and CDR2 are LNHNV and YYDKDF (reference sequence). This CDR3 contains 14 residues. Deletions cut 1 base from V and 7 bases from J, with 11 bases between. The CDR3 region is CATSRARGSNIQYF. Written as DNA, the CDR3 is TGTGCCACCAGCAGAGCTCGAGGGTCTAACATTCAGTACTTC.

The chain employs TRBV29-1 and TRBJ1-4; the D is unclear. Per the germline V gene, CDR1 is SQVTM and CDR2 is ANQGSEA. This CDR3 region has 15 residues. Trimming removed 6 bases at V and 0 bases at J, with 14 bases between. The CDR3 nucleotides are TGCAGCGTCCAAGATTTAAGTGCAACTAATGAAAAACTGTTTTTT. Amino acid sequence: CSVQDLSATNEKLFF.

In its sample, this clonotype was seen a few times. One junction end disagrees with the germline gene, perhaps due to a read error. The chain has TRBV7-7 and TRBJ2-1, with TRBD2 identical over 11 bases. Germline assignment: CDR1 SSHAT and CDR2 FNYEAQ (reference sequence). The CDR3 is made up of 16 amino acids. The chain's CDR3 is CASSISTSGGYNEQFF. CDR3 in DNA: TGTGCTAGCAGCATATCTACTAGCGGGGGCTACAATGAGCAGTTCTTC.

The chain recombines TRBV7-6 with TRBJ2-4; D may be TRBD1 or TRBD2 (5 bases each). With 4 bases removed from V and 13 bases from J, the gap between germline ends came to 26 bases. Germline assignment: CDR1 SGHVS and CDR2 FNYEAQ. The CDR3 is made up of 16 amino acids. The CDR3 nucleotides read TGTGCCAGCAGCTCCTTGTTTACGGGACCTTACAATGAGCAGTACTTC. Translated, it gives CASSSLFTGPYNEQYF.

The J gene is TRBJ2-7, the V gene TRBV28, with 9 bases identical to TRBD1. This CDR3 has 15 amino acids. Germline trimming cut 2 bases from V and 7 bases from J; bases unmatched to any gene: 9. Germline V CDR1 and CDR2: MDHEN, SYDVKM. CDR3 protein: CASSLRGTGPGEQYF. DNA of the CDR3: TGTGCCAGCAGTTTACGGGGGACAGGGCCGGGTGAGCAGTACTTC.

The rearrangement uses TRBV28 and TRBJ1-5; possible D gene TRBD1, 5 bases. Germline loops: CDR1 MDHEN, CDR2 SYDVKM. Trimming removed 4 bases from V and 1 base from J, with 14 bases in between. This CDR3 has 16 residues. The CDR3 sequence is CASSSSQGLSNQPQHF. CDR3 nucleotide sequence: TGTGCCAGCAGTTCTTCTCAGGGCCTAAGCAATCAGCCCCAGCATTTT.

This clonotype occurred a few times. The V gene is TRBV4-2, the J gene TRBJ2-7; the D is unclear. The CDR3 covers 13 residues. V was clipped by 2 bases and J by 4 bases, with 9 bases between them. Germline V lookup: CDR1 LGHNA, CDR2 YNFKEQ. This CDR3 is CASSQTAHYEQYF. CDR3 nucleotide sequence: TGTGCCAGCAGCCAAACTGCCCATTACGAGCAGTACTTC.

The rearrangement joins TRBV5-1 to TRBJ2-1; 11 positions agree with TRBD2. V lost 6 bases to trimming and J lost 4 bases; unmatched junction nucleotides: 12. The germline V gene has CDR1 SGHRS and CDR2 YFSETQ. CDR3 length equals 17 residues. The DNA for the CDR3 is TGCGCCAGCAACTCCCCCCCGGGACTAGCGGAGTACAATGAGCAGTTCTTC. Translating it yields CASNSPPGLAEYNEQFF.

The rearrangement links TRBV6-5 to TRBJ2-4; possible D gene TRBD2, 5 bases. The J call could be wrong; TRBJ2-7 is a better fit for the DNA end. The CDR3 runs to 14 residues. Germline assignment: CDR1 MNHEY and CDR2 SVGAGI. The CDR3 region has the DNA TGTGCCAGCAGTCACCCTTCTGAGGGCTACGAGCAGTACTTC. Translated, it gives CASSHPSEGYEQYF.

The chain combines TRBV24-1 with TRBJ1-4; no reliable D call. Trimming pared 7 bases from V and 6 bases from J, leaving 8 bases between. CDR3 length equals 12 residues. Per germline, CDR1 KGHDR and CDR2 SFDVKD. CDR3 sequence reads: CATRDSYEKLFF. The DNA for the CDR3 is TGTGCCACCAGGGATAGTTATGAAAAACTGTTTTTT.